This TCR beta chain was retrieved from a study of T-cell memory formation after mild COVID-19. In the study overall: Largely, TCR clusters stayed within a single donor. Whole-study findings and limits: CM and EM subsets held most contracting CD4+ clones; EMRA held CD8+ ones. Memory from before infection featured some responding clones, which suggests cross-reactive memory joined. The authors did not confirm SARS-CoV-2 specificity of second-wave clones peaking day 37.

The V gene's germline CDR1 is SQVTM and CDR2 ANQGSEA. The CDR3 contains 13 residues. The J segment lost 2 bases and the V segment lost 4 bases, leaving 4 bases of the junction unmatched. TCRdb itself ran the 5' RACE reads through MiXCR, one entry per CDR3 protein. This sample carries more than 120,000 distinct CDR3 sequences, 6% of them seen once, and the ten largest clones take roughly 1.9%. This clonotype was seen more than once but under ten times. Its specificity is unknown. The TCR originated in an adult woman who had mild COVID-19 (a few samples of this study predate the infection). Cell type and time point are not known. The V gene is TRBV29-1, the J gene TRBJ1-2; 7 nucleotides line up with TRBD1. Sequencing input: PBMCs or a T cell subset sorted from them (not recorded which). The CDR3 DNA is TGCAGCGTTGGACAGGGTACAAACTATGGCTACACCTTC. Translation gives CSVGQGTNYGYTF.